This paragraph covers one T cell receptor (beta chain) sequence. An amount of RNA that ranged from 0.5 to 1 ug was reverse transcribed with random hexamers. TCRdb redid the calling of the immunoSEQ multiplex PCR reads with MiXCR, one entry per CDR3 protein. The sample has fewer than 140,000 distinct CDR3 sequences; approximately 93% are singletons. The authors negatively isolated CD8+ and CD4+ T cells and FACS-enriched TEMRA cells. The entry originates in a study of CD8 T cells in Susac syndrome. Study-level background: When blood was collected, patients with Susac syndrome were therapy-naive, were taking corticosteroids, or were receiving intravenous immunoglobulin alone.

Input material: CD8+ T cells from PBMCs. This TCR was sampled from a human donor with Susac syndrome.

CDR3 loop: CASSVEGRGEKLFF. The CDR3 DNA sequence: TGTGCCAGCAGCGTTGAGGGGAGAGGTGAAAAACTGTTTTTT. V and J are TRBV9 and TRBJ1-4, with D possibly TRBD1 on 5 matching bases. This CDR3 comprises 14 residues. The germline V gene encodes CDR1 SGDLS and CDR2 YYNGEE. V gave up 2 bases and J gave up 7 bases, with 12 bases separating them.